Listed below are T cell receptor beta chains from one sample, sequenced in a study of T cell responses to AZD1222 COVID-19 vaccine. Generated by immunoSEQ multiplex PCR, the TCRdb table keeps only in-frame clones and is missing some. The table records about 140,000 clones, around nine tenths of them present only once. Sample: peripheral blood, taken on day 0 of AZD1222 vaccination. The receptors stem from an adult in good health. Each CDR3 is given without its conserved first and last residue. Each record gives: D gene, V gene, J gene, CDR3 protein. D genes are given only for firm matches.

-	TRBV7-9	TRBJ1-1	ASSSPGDLGRTTEAF
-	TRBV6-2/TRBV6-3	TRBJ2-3	ASSYMGGLPDTQY
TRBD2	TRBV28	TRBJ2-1	ASSNVGGGPHSGEQF
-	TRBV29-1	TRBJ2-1	SVGWDSRDNEQF
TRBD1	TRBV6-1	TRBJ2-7	ASSERGQGAWYEQY
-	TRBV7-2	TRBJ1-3	ASSPDFTSGNTIY
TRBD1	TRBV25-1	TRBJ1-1	ASRGTGITEAF
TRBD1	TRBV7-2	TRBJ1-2	ASNPVPGGYGYT
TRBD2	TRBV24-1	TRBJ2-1	ATRGSGLAGNEQF
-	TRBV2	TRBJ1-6	ASGQSSYNSPLH
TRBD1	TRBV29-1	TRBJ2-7	SVRQGTSYEQY
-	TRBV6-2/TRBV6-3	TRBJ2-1	ASSYRAARNEQF
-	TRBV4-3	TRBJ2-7	ASSQDFAGSYEQY
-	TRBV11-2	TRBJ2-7	ASKRGSYEQY
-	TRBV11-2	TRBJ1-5	ASSLDRNQPQH
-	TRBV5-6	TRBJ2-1	ASSLGTGTKQF
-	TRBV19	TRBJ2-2	ASSIRRRTGGSTGELF
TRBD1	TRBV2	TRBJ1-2	ASREQGAGGYT
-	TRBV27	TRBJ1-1	ATRGRGNTEAF
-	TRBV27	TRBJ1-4	ASSSYYRDGNEKLF
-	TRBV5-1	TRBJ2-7	ASSFEDTKNEQY
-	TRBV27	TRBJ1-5	ASSFSVNQPQH
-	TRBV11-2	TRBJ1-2	ASSSERVGGYT
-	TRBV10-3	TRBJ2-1	AISEGGRTLYNEQF
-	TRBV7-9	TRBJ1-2	ASSHQDNYGYT
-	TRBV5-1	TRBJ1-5	ASSPDTYSNQPQH
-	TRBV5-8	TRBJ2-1	ASSLGLAAYNEQF
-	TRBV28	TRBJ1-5	ASSLGGVSNQPQH
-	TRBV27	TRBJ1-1	ASGRTEYTEAF
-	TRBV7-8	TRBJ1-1	ASSLQGSYNTEAF
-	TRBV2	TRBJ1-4	ASWKGTQGEKLF
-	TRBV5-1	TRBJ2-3	ASSLIGGSTDTQY
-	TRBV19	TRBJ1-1	ASRARGRKTEAF
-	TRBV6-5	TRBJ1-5	AISTGLLQH
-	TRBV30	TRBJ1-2	AWSLGDNYGYT
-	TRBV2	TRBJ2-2	ASSEVRGTGELF
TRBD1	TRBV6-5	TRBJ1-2	ASSTGDHGYT
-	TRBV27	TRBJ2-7	ASNPARTVPPYEQY
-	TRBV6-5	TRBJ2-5	ASSSLGEETQY
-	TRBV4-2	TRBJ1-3	ASSQDNRSGNTIY
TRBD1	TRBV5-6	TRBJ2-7	ASSLELGTAISYEQY
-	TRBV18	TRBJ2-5	ASSPGLETQY
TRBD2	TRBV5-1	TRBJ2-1	ASSFYPGTSYNEQF
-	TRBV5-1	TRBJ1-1	ASSSLALMNTEAF
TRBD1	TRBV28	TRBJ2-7	ASRRVTGGEQY
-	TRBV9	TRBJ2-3	ASSVVGNTDTQY
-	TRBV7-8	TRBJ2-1	ASSSTWYNEQF
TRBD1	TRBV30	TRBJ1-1	AWNGQGGEAF
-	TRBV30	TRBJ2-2	AWSVMIVVTGELF
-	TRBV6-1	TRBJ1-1	ASTEGPDNTEAF
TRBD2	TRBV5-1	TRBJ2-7	ASSIGTSFDEQY
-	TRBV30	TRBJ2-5	AWRNSAAVGETQY
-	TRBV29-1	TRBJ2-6	SVGSGANVLT
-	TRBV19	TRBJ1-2	ASWAARGYT
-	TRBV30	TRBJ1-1	AGSRADTEAF